This TCR beta chain emerged from a study of blood T cells in healthy people across ages. General study results and limits: Compared with aged donors, long-lived donors showed fewer expanded clones, suggesting selection.

Germline-derived CDR1 and CDR2 are KGHSH and LQKENI. The CDR3 has 15 residues. V shed 3 bases and J 1 base; nucleotides not matched to a gene: 3. Points on this clonotype: What it recognizes is unknown.

Then a second PCR, running about 6 to 11 cycles, was carried out with a sample-barcoded 5' primer and a J-beta primer mix. Via MiXCR, TCRdb re-called the 5' RACE reads, giving one row per CDR3 protein. The sample holds 1.5 million to 2 million distinct CDR3 sequences, 25% to 30% seen once. Sequenced input: blood. This receptor was identified in a woman in her thirties in good health. This chain connects TRBV18 to TRBJ2-1; 7 nucleotides match TRBD1. CDR3 amino acids: CASSPWDSSYNEQFF. CDR3 DNA: TGTGCCAGCTCACCCTGGGACAGTTCCTACAATGAGCAGTTCTTC.